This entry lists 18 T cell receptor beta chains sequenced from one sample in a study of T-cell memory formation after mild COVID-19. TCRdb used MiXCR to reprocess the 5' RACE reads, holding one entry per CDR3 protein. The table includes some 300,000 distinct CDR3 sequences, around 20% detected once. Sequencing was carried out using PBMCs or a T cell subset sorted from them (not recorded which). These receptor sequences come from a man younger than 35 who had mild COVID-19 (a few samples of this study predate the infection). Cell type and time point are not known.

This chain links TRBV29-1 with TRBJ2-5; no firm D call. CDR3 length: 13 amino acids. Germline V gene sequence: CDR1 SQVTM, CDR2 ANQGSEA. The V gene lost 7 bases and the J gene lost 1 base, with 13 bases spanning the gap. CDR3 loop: CSGGWTVQETQYF. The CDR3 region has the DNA TGCAGCGGCGGATGGACGGTCCAAGAGACCCAGTACTTC.

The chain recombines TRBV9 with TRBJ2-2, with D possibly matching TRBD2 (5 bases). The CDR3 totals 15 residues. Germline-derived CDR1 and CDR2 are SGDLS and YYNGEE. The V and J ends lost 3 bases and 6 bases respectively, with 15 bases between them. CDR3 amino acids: CASSELPGKAGELFF. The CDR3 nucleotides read TGTGCCAGCAGCGAGTTACCGGGAAAAGCCGGGGAGCTGTTTTTT.

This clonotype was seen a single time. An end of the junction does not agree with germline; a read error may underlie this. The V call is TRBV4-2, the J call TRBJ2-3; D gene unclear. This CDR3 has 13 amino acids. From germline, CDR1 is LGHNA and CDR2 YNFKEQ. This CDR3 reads CACRTSGEDTQYF. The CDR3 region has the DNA TGTGCCTGCAGAACTTCCGGTGAAGATACGCAGTATTTT.

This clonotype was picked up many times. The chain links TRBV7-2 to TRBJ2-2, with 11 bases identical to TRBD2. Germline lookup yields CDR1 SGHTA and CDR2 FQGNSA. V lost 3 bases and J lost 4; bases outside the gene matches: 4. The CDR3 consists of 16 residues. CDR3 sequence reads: CASSFSGGAITGELFF. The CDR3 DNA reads TGTGCCAGCAGCTTTAGCGGGGGGGCGATCACCGGGGAGCTGTTTTTT.

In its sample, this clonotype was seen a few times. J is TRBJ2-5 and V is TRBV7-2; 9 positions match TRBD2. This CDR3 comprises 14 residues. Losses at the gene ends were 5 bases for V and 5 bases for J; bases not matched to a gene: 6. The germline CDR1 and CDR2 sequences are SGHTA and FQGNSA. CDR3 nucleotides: TGTGCCAGCAGCCGGGGACTAGCTGAGGAGACCCAGTACTTC. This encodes CASSRGLAEETQYF.

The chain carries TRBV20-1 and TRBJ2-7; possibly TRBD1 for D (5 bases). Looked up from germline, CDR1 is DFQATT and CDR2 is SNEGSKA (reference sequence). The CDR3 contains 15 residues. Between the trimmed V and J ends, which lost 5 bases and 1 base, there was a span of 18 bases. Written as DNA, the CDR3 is TGCAGTGCTTTAAAGGTTGACAGTTTTTCCTACGAGCAGTACTTC. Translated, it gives CSALKVDSFSYEQYF.

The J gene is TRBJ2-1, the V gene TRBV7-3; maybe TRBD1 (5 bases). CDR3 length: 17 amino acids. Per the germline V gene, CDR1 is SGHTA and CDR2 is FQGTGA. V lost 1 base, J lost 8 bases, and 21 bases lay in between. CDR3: CASSLRGSRQGHDEQFF. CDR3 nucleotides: TGTGCCAGCAGCTTAAGGGGTTCTCGGCAGGGTCACGATGAGCAGTTCTTC.

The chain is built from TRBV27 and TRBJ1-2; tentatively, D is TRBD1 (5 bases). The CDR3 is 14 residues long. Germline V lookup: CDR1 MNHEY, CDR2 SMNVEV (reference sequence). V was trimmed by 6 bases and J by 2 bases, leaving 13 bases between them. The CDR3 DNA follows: TGTGCCAGCAGAGGAGGGGTGTTAAACTATGGCTACACCTTC. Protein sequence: CASRGGVLNYGYTF.

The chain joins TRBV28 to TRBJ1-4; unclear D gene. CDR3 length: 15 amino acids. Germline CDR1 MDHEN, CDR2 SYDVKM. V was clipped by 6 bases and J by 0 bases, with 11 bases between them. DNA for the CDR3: TGTGCCAGCAGCCCCGTCCCAGCAACTAATGAAAAACTGTTTTTT. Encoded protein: CASSPVPATNEKLFF.

As DNA, the CDR3 is TGTGCCAGCAGCGCTCCTGGAGGGACAGGGGGCGAAAAACTGTTTTTT. Protein sequence: CASSAPGGTGGEKLFF. V is TRBV9 and J is TRBJ1-4, with TRBD1 identical over 12 bases. Germline lookup yields CDR1 SGDLS and CDR2 YYNGEE. The ends lost 3 bases at V and 8 bases at J; junction bases unmatched: 8. The CDR3 has 16 amino acids.

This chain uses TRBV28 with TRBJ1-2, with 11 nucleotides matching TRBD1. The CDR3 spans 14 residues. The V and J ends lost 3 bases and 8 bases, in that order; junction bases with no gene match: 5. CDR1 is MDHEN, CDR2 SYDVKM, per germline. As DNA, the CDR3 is TGTGCCAGCAGTTTGATGGGACAGGGGGTAGGCTACACCTTC. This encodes CASSLMGQGVGYTF.

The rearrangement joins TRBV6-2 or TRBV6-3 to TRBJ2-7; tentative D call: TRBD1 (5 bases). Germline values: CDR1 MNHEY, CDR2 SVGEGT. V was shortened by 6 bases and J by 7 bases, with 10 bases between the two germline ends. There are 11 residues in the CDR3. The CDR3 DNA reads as TGTGCCAGCAGATACGACAGAGAGCAGTACGTC. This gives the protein CASRYDREQYV.

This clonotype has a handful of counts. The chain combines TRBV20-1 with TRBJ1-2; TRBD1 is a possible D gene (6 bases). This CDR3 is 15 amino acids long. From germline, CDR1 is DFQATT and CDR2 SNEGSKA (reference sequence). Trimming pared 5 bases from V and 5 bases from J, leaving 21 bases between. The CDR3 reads CSALGPGASLYGYTF. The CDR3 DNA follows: TGCAGTGCTTTGGGACCGGGGGCAAGCCTTTATGGCTACACCTTC.

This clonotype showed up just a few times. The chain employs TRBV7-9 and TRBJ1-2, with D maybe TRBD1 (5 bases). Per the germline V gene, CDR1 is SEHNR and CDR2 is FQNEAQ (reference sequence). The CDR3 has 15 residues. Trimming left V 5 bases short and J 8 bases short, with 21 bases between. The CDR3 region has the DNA TGTGCCAGCAGCACATCCAACGGGGGGAGTGAAGGCTACACCTTC. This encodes CASSTSNGGSEGYTF.

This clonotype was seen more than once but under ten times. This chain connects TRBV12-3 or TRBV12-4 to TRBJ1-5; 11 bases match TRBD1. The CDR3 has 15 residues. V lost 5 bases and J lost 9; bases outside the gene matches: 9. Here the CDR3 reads CASSNPGQGVPPQHF. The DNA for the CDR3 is TGTGCCAGCAGTAACCCGGGACAGGGGGTGCCGCCCCAGCATTTT.

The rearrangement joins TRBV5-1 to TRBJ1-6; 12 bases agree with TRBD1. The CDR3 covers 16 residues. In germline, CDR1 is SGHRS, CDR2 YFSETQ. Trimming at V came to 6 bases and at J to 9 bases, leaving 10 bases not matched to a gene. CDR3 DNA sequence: TGCGCCAGCAAGCAAGATGGGACAGGGGGCTTTTCACCCCTCCACTTT. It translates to CASKQDGTGGFSPLHF.

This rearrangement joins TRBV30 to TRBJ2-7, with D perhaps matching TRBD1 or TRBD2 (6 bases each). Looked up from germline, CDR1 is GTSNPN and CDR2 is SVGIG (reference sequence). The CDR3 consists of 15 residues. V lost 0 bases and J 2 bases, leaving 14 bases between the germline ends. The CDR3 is CAWSVRGGMTYEQYF. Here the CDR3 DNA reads TGTGCCTGGAGTGTACGAGGGGGGATGACCTACGAGCAGTACTTC.

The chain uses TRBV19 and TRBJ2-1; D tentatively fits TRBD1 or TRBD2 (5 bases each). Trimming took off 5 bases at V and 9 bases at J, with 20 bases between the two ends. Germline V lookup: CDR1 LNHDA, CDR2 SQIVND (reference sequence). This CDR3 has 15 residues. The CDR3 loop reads CASSPRGVRSAEQFF. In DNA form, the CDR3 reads TGTGCCAGTAGTCCACGGGGCGTCCGGAGCGCTGAGCAGTTCTTC. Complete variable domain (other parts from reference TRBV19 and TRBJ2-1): DGGITQSPKYLFRKEGQNVTLSCEQNLNHDAMYWYRQDPGQGLRLIYYSQIVNDFQKGDIAEGYSVSREKKESFPLTVTSAQKNPTAFYLCASSPRGVRSAEQFFGPGTRLTVL.